Shown below are 23 T cell receptor beta chains from a single sample sequenced in a study of beta chain features in type 1 diabetes. General study results and limits: Within each of all four CD4+ subsets, Type 1 diabetes patients had TCRB CDR3s that were moderately but significantly shorter.

No antigen has been assigned to these receptors. Every isolated RNA sample was fully reverse transcribed, so sequencing captured expressed TCRB transcripts. Clones were sequenced by immunoSEQ multiplex PCR, and TCRdb holds only the in-frame ones, with some missing. Among fewer than 300,000 clones listed, roughly 20% were seen once. Source material: naive CD4+ T cells from blood. These receptors were taken from a woman between 40 and 50 years old with type 1 diabetes.

This clone was recorded a few times. The chain carries TRBV9 and TRBJ2-7; 10 nucleotides line up with TRBD1. Trimming at V came to 2 bases and at J to 7 bases, leaving 9 bases not matched to a gene. This CDR3 is built from 15 residues. Germline CDR1 reads SGDLS; CDR2 reads YYNGEE. The CDR3 sequence is CASSVGGTGEREQYF. The CDR3 region has the DNA TGTGCCAGCAGCGTTGGGGGGACAGGGGAAAGAGAGCAGTACTTC.

The chain joins TRBV7-6 to TRBJ2-7; D remains ambiguous. CDR1 and CDR2 (germline): SGHVS, FNYEAQ. Trimming removed 5 bases at V and 0 bases at J, with 8 bases between. The CDR3 consists of 13 residues. CDR3 nucleotide sequence: TGTGCCAGCAGCCGACATGCCTCCTACGAGCAGTACTTC. The encoded protein is CASSRHASYEQYF.

This chain connects TRBV2 to TRBJ1-5; TRBD1 might be the D (6 bases). This CDR3 spans 13 amino acids. V was trimmed by 10 bases and J by 3 bases, leaving 13 bases between them. Looked up from germline, CDR1 is SNHLY and CDR2 is FYNNEI. The CDR3 region is CATVGGPNQPQHF. CDR3 coding DNA: TGTGCCACGGTCGGGGGGCCCAATCAGCCCCAGCATTTT.

Details on this clone: Other nucleotide sequences from this sample produce the same CDR3. V gene TRBV7-2 combines with J gene TRBJ2-3, with D maybe TRBD1 (6 bases). The length of the CDR3 is 15 residues. V was cut by 2 bases and J by 0 bases, with 9 bases left in between. Germline V gene sequence: CDR1 SGHTA, CDR2 FQGNSA. The CDR3 coding sequence is TGTGCCAGCAGCTTACAGGGGCAAAGCACAGATACGCAGTATTTT. It encodes CASSLQGQSTDTQYF.

This chain links TRBV6-4 with TRBJ1-6, with 8 bases that match TRBD1. V shed 6 bases, J shed 8 bases, and the junction held 3 bases outside the gene matches. Looked up from germline, CDR1 is MRHNA and CDR2 is SNTAGT. The CDR3 contains 13 residues. CDR3 protein: CASSEQGDSPLHF. CDR3 in DNA: TGTGCCAGCAGCGAACAGGGGGATTCACCCCTCCACTTT.

The genes are TRBV4-3 and TRBJ2-3; 9 bases are shared with TRBD2. Germline CDR1 is LGHNA and CDR2 is YSLEER. The V gene end was trimmed by 5 bases and the J gene end by 1 base; junction bases not matched to a gene: 10. This CDR3 comprises 17 residues. The CDR3 loop is CASSSLFSGSRTDTQYF. The CDR3 region has the DNA TGCGCCAGCAGCTCCCTTTTTAGCGGGAGCCGCACAGATACGCAGTATTTT.

The rearrangement links TRBV2 to TRBJ2-1; D is perhaps TRBD2 (6 bases). The germline CDR1 and CDR2 sequences are SNHLY and FYNNEI. The ends were cut back, 0 bases at V and 1 base at J, with 13 bases in the middle. The CDR3 contains 17 residues. CDR3 sequence (DNA): TGTGCCAGCAGTGAAGCGCGGAGGGTAGAATCCTACAATGAGCAGTTCTTC. Its protein is CASSEARRVESYNEQFF.

This clone was counted only a few times. V usage is TRBV4-1 and J usage is TRBJ2-7, with a possible D match to TRBD1 (6 bases). This CDR3 has 14 amino acids. Per germline, CDR1 MGHRA and CDR2 YSYEKL. Trimming stripped 0 bases from V and 5 bases from J, with 11 bases between. The CDR3 protein is CASSQEGARDEQYF. The CDR3 bases are TGCGCCAGCAGCCAAGAGGGGGCTCGGGACGAGCAGTACTTC.

This chain links TRBV28 with TRBJ2-7; D perhaps matches TRBD1 (6 bases). V dropped 2 bases and J dropped 6 bases, with 11 bases sitting between them. The CDR3 is made up of 13 amino acids. From germline, CDR1 is MDHEN and CDR2 SYDVKM. The DNA for the CDR3 is TGTGCCAGCAGTTTAAGGGACAACTCCGAGCAGTACTTC. Its protein product is CASSLRDNSEQYF.

The DNA of the CDR3 is TGCAGCGTTCGACAGGGGGGGGTCGAGCAGTACTTC. Translated: CSVRQGGVEQYF. The chain combines TRBV29-1 with TRBJ2-7; 9 bases match TRBD1. CDR3 length: 12 residues. Per germline, CDR1 SQVTM and CDR2 ANQGSEA. V gave up 5 bases and J gave up 6 bases; unmatched junction bases: 5.

The chain recombines TRBV15 with TRBJ2-7; TRBD2 matches 12 bases. Germline CDR1 reads LNHNV; CDR2 reads YYDKDF (reference sequence). The ends lost 0 bases at V and 8 bases at J; junction bases unmatched: 11. There are 17 residues in the CDR3. CDR3 sequence: CATSRDRQGLAGGQQYF. In nucleotides, the CDR3 is TGTGCCACCAGCAGAGATCGGCAAGGGCTAGCGGGAGGGCAGCAGTACTTC. Full variable domain (rest looked up from reference TRBV15 and TRBJ2-7): DAMVIQNPRYQVTQFGKPVTLSCSQTLNHNVMYWYQQKSSQAPKLLFHYYDKDFNNEADTPDNFQSRRPNTSFCFLDIRSPGLGDTAMYLCATSRDRQGLAGGQQYFGPGTRLTVT.

This chain uses TRBV9 with TRBJ1-2; maybe TRBD1 (6 bases). Trimming took off 0 bases at V and 6 bases at J, with 15 bases between the two ends. From germline, CDR1 is SGDLS and CDR2 YYNGEE. This CDR3 has 15 amino acids. CDR3 in DNA: TGTGCCAGCAGCGTAGTTATGGGGGCAATTGATGGCTACACCTTC. It encodes CASSVVMGAIDGYTF.

There are a few counts of this clone. The V call is TRBV4-3, the J call TRBJ2-3, with a tentative D call TRBD2 (5 bases). Trimming took off 3 bases at V and 0 bases at J, with 7 bases between the two ends. The germline CDR1 and CDR2 sequences are LGHNA and YSLEER. This CDR3 contains 14 residues. In DNA, the CDR3 is TGCGCCAGCAGCCAGGACTCTAGCACAGATACGCAGTATTTT. Translating gives CASSQDSSTDTQYF.

The table lists this clone with a few counts. The chain is built from TRBV28 and TRBJ1-2; D uncertain. V was clipped by 4 bases and J by 6 bases, with 6 bases between them. The CDR3 runs to 11 residues. The germline V gene encodes CDR1 MDHEN and CDR2 SYDVKM. The CDR3 DNA is TGTGCCAGCAGTTCCCCAAATGGCTACACCTTC. It translates to CASSSPNGYTF.

This clone has a handful of counts. This chain joins TRBV14 and TRBJ2-7; the D is unclear. This CDR3 spans 12 amino acids. Trimming took 3 bases from V and 6 from J, leaving 9 bases between them. Looked up from germline, CDR1 is SGHDN and CDR2 is FVKESK. This CDR3 reads CASSQSRLEQYF. CDR3 nucleotides: TGTGCCAGCAGCCAGTCTCGTCTCGAGCAGTACTTC.

This clone came up a few times. The chain carries TRBV6-5 and TRBJ2-1, with D perhaps matching TRBD2 (5 bases). V gave up 0 bases and J gave up 6 bases, with 15 bases separating them. Germline V gene sequence: CDR1 MNHEY, CDR2 SVGAGI. This CDR3 is 16 amino acids long. This chain's CDR3 is CASSYSRVASGNEQFF. The CDR3 DNA is TGTGCCAGCAGTTACTCGAGAGTGGCAAGCGGCAATGAGCAGTTCTTC.

This clone was seen more than once but under ten times. The chain has TRBV7-9 and TRBJ2-4; D remains ambiguous. Trimming stripped 1 base from V and 8 bases from J, with 15 bases between. The CDR3 consists of 15 residues. Germline V gene data show CDR1 as SEHNR and CDR2 as FQNEAQ (reference sequence). The CDR3 nucleotides read TGTGCCAGCAGCTTAGGCGAGGTCCCCGGGTACATTCAGTACTTC. This translates into CASSLGEVPGYIQYF.

This clone was observed a few times. V is TRBV5-1 and J is TRBJ2-5; D is uncertain. Trimming stripped 0 bases from V and 1 base from J, with 7 bases between. The CDR3 has 14 amino acids. Germline-derived CDR1 and CDR2 are SGHRS and YFSETQ. The CDR3 DNA reads TGCGCCAGCAGCTTGGGGCCGTCCCAAGAGACCCAGTACTTC. Protein product: CASSLGPSQETQYF.

This clone appeared a few times. The chain carries TRBV5-6 and TRBJ2-5; 9 nucleotides match TRBD1. Germline V gene data show CDR1 as SGHDT and CDR2 as YYEEEE. After removal of 4 bases from V and 0 bases from J, the junction contained 10 bases not matched to a gene. The CDR3 extends over 17 amino acids. The CDR3: CASSEGGDRDYQETQYF. The CDR3 nucleotides read TGTGCCAGCAGCGAGGGAGGGGACAGGGATTACCAAGAGACCCAGTACTTC.

The chain is built from TRBV5-6 and TRBJ2-7, with a tentative D call TRBD1 (6 bases). V lost 0 bases and J lost 5, with 9 bases in between. This CDR3 is 13 amino acids long. Germline V CDR1 and CDR2: SGHDT, YYEEEE. The CDR3 nucleotides are TGTGCCAGCAGCTTGGACAGGGACCACGAGCAGTACTTC. Its translation is CASSLDRDHEQYF.

Of note for this clone: Germline and junction disagree at one end, which may indicate a read error. The gene calls are TRBV5-1 and TRBJ1-1; D is unclear. Germline lookup yields CDR1 SGHRS and CDR2 YFSETQ. The CDR3 loop spans 12 amino acids. The CDR3 reads CASGFKNTEAFF. The CDR3 region has the DNA TGCGCCAGCGGCTTTAAGAACACTGAAGCTTTCTTT.

This clone was seen only a few times. This CDR3 is also generated by other DNA sequences in the sample. The chain employs TRBV9 and TRBJ2-7, with D unclear. CDR3 length: 13 residues. CDR1 and CDR2 (germline): SGDLS, YYNGEE. Between the trimmed V and J ends, which lost 0 bases and 1 base, there was a span of 5 bases. The chain's CDR3 is CASSVGLSYEQYF. The CDR3 bases are TGTGCCAGCAGCGTAGGGCTGTCCTACGAGCAGTACTTC.

There are a few counts of this clone. The rearrangement links TRBV28 to TRBJ2-7; 11 bases are a match to TRBD2. The CDR3 runs to 15 residues. CDR1 MDHEN and CDR2 SYDVKM come from the germline V gene. V lost 2 bases, J lost 3 bases, and 3 bases stayed unmatched. The CDR3 reads CASSLATSGDYEQYF. CDR3 DNA sequence: TGTGCCAGCAGTTTAGCGACTAGCGGGGACTACGAGCAGTACTTC.